Following are 26 T cell receptor beta chains from one sample sequenced in a study of blood T cell repertoires in COVID-19. Clones were read by immunoSEQ multiplex PCR, and TCRdb kept only the in-frame ones, dropping some. Of more than 200,000 clones listed, roughly four fifths are singletons. The sequencing sample was made of peripheral blood. The receptors derive from a man over 45 with active or convalescent COVID-19.

As for this clone: At the DNA level, this CDR3 is encoded by other sequences in the same sample as well. The gene calls are TRBV19 and TRBJ1-1, with a weak D call TRBD1 (6 bases). The CDR3 totals 13 residues. Germline V gene lookup returns CDR1 LNHDA and CDR2 SQIVND (reference sequence). V lost 2 bases and J lost 5, with 9 bases in between. The CDR3 DNA reads as TGTGCCAGTAGTATACAGGGGTCTACTGAAGCTTTCTTT. This gives the protein CASSIQGSTEAFF.

The chain combines TRBV28 with TRBJ2-7; weak D call: TRBD2 (6 bases). CDR1 MDHEN and CDR2 SYDVKM come from the germline V gene. The length of the CDR3 is 16 residues. The V and J ends lost 1 base and 2 bases respectively, with 15 bases between them. The CDR3 is CASSLSGGGGTYEQYF. The CDR3 nucleotides read TGTGCCAGCAGTTTATCCGGGGGAGGTGGCACCTACGAGCAGTACTTC.

This chain connects TRBV6-5 to TRBJ2-6; D perhaps matches TRBD1 (5 bases). In germline, CDR1 is MNHEY, CDR2 SVGAGI. The CDR3 totals 14 residues. Trimming left V 7 bases short and J 1 base short, with 8 bases between. The CDR3, as DNA: TGTGCCAGCAAGAAGGGGTCTGGGGCCAACGTCCTGACTTTC. Amino acid sequence: CASKKGSGANVLTF.

This chain links TRBV11-3 with TRBJ2-3; D may be TRBD1 (6 bases). Germline lookup yields CDR1 SGHNT and CDR2 YENEEA. There are 16 residues in the CDR3. Trimming left V 1 base short and J 0 bases short, with 11 bases between. Here the CDR3 reads CASSLGGTPSTDTQYF. The DNA for the CDR3 is TGTGCCAGCAGCTTAGGAGGGACACCTAGCACAGATACGCAGTATTTT.

This chain joins TRBV4-1 and TRBJ1-1, with D hard to call. V shed 0 bases and J shed 1 base, with 9 bases lying between them. Germline lookup yields CDR1 MGHRA and CDR2 YSYEKL. CDR3 length: 15 amino acids. This CDR3 is CASSQEPGRNTEAFF. For the CDR3, the DNA is TGCGCCAGCAGCCAAGAACCGGGAAGGAACACTGAAGCTTTCTTT.

V usage is TRBV6-5 and J usage is TRBJ1-3; 7 positions match TRBD1. J gave up 8 bases and V 6 bases, and 10 bases lay outside the gene matches. This CDR3 is 14 amino acids long. Germline V CDR1 and CDR2: MNHEY, SVGAGI. The chain's CDR3 is CASSPGPRGYTIYF. Here the CDR3 DNA reads TGTGCCAGCAGCCCAGGGCCCAGGGGGTACACCATATATTTT.

The chain is built from TRBV6-2 or TRBV6-3 and TRBJ2-5; 7 bases map to TRBD2. The length of the CDR3 is 15 residues. V trimming: 7 bases; J trimming: 0 bases; junction bases outside the gene matches: 8. Germline CDR1 and CDR2: MNHEY and SVGEGT. The CDR3 region has the DNA TGTGCCAGCACCCCCCTAGCGGCGTACCAAGAGACCCAGTACTTC. This gives the protein CASTPLAAYQETQYF.

The rearrangement uses TRBV9 and TRBJ2-7; D is unresolved. The CDR3 consists of 16 residues. V was shortened by 0 bases and J by 0 bases, with 13 bases between the two germline ends. The germline V gene has CDR1 SGDLS and CDR2 YYNGEE. CDR3 bases: TGTGCCAGCAGCGTAGGTGTTAGCCAAAGCTCCTACGAGCAGTACTTC. The encoded protein is CASSVGVSQSSYEQYF. The variable domain in full, with the rest retrieved from reference TRBV9 and TRBJ2-7, is DSGVTQTPKHLITATGQRVTLRCSPRSGDLSVYWYQQSLDQGLQFLIQYYNGEERAKGNILERFSAQQFPDLHSELNLSSLELGDSALYFCASSVGVSQSSYEQYFGPGTRLTVT.

V usage is TRBV7-9 and J usage is TRBJ2-3; TRBD1 matches 7 bases. Germline V gene data show CDR1 as SEHNR and CDR2 as FQNEAQ (reference sequence). The CDR3 totals 16 residues. The V segment lost 5 bases and the J segment 2 bases; nucleotides outside the gene matches: 10. The CDR3 nucleotides are TGTGCCAGCAGCCCCGGGGACAGTTCTTACACAGATACGCAGTATTTT. Translated: CASSPGDSSYTDTQYF. Full variable domain (missing parts from reference TRBV7-9 and TRBJ2-3): DTGVSQNPRHKITKRGQNVTFRCDPISEHNRLYWYRQTLGQGPEFLTYFQNEAQLEKSRLLSDRFSAERPKGSFSTLEIQRTEQGDSAMYLCASSPGDSSYTDTQYFGPGTRLTVL.

V is TRBV5-5 and J is TRBJ2-2, with 7 positions matching TRBD2. The germline V gene encodes CDR1 SGHKS and CDR2 YYEKEE (reference sequence). This CDR3 comprises 15 residues. Unmatched junction bases numbered 8, after V lost 3 bases and J lost 6 bases. CDR3 sequence (DNA): TGTGCCAGCAGCTGGGGAGGGGTGAAGGCCGGGGAGCTGTTTTTT. This sequence encodes CASSWGGVKAGELFF.

The rearrangement joins TRBV20-1 to TRBJ2-7, with D perhaps TRBD1 (5 bases). V lost 5 bases and J 7 bases, leaving 12 bases between the germline ends. The CDR3 loop spans 11 amino acids. Germline values: CDR1 DFQATT, CDR2 SNEGSKA (reference sequence). In DNA, the CDR3 is TGCAGTGCTCATGGAAGGGGTGAGCAGTACTTC. Translating gives CSAHGRGEQYF.

V is TRBV5-6 and J is TRBJ1-5; possibly TRBD1 for D (6 bases). The CDR3 extends over 17 amino acids. Per the germline V gene, CDR1 is SGHDT and CDR2 is YYEEEE. With 3 bases removed from V and 0 bases from J, the gap between germline ends came to 16 bases. The CDR3 DNA reads as TGTGCCAGCAGCTCTGGGGGGGGCACTTATAGCAATCAGCCCCAGCATTTT. Translated: CASSSGGGTYSNQPQHF.

The chain employs TRBV19 and TRBJ2-4, with D possibly matching TRBD1 (7 bases). Germline-derived CDR1 and CDR2 are LNHDA and SQIVND (reference sequence). V lost 6 bases and J 8 bases, leaving 20 bases between the germline ends. The CDR3 length is 15 residues. The DNA of the CDR3 is TGTGCCAGTAGGCCAGGGGGGTCGTTAAAATACATTCAGTACTTC. Its translation: CASRPGGSLKYIQYF.

This sequence joins TRBV7-8 and TRBJ1-4, with 8 bases fitting TRBD1. J gave up 4 bases and V 2 bases, and 9 bases lay outside the gene matches. Germline V gives CDR1 SGHVS, CDR2 FQNEAQ. CDR3 length: 17 residues. CDR3 sequence: CASSLRGQDFVNEKLFF. CDR3 sequence (DNA): TGTGCCAGCAGCTTAAGGGGACAGGATTTCGTTAATGAAAAACTGTTTTTT.

The chain combines TRBV6-5 with TRBJ2-1; TRBD1 matches at 8 bases. The CDR3 totals 15 residues. CDR1 is MNHEY and CDR2 is SVGAGI in the germline V gene. J gave up 6 bases and V 8 bases, and 12 bases lay outside the gene matches. CDR3 coding DNA: TGTGCCAGCGGACGCGGACAGGGCAACGTCAATGAGCAGTTCTTC. Translation gives CASGRGQGNVNEQFF.

This clone was counted only a few times. CDR3 in DNA: TGTGCCTCCGGGACAGCCCTATCGGATGAGCAGTTCTTC. This codes for CASGTALSDEQFF. The rearrangement uses TRBV12-5 and TRBJ2-1, with 7 nucleotides matching TRBD1. Germline lookup yields CDR1 LGHNT and CDR2 FRNRAP. The CDR3 spans 13 residues.

This clone was seen a single time. This sequence joins TRBV5-1 and TRBJ2-7, with 7 bases identical to TRBD1. Germline CDR1 is SGHRS and CDR2 is YFSETQ. V shed 2 bases and J 4 bases; nucleotides not matched to a gene: 3. The CDR3 spans 13 residues. CDR3 DNA: TGCGCCAGCAGCTTAGCGACAGGGTACGAGCAGTACTTC. Encoded protein: CASSLATGYEQYF.

This clone has more than one count but fewer than ten. V usage is TRBV30 and J usage is TRBJ1-5; TRBD1 aligns across 8 bases. This CDR3 is 17 amino acids long. Germline loops: CDR1 GTSNPN, CDR2 SVGIG (reference sequence). The V segment lost 2 bases and the J segment 0 bases; nucleotides outside the gene matches: 9. DNA of the CDR3: TGTGCCTGGAGTAGGCGACAGGGGACTTATAGCAATCAGCCCCAGCATTTT. It translates to CAWSRRQGTYSNQPQHF.

The V and J genes are TRBV5-1 and TRBJ2-5; possible D gene TRBD1, 6 bases. There are 14 residues in the CDR3. CDR1 SGHRS and CDR2 YFSETQ come from the germline V gene. The ends were cut back, 4 bases at V and 5 bases at J, with 15 bases in the middle. The CDR3 reads CASSPGTPGETQYF. DNA of the CDR3: TGCGCCAGCAGCCCGGGGACACCAGGGGAGACCCAGTACTTC. Full variable domain (outside the CDR3, taken from reference TRBV5-1 and TRBJ2-5): KAGVTQTPRYLIKTRGQQVTLSCSPISGHRSVSWYQQTPGQGLQFLFEYFSETQRNKGNFPGRFSGRQFSNSRSEMNVSTLELGDSALYLCASSPGTPGETQYFGPGTRLLVL.

The V call is TRBV9, the J call TRBJ2-7; D is possibly TRBD2 (6 bases). This CDR3 comprises 14 residues. The germline V and J ends were trimmed by 4 bases and 2 bases, with 13 bases remaining between them. Germline V gene sequence: CDR1 SGDLS, CDR2 YYNGEE. The CDR3 DNA sequence: TGTGCCAGCAGCCGCGGGACGCAAGCCTACGAGCAGTACTTC. Its protein is CASSRGTQAYEQYF.

This clone came up many times. V usage is TRBV15 and J usage is TRBJ2-1; D might be TRBD2 (6 bases). The germline V gene encodes CDR1 LNHNV and CDR2 YYDKDF (reference sequence). This CDR3 comprises 13 residues. The V end was cut by 5 bases, the J end by 5 bases, with 10 bases between. DNA of the CDR3: TGTGCCACCAGCCCCGGACTAAACAATGAGCAGTTCTTC. Amino acids: CATSPGLNNEQFF.

This chain connects TRBV5-1 to TRBJ2-3, with no clear D. V was pared by 0 bases and J by 3 bases, with 11 bases between. CDR1 and CDR2 from the germline V gene are SGHRS and YFSETQ. The CDR3 is 15 amino acids. CDR3 amino acids: CASSLVGVGTDTQYF. DNA of the CDR3: TGCGCCAGCAGCTTGGTAGGAGTTGGGACAGATACGCAGTATTTT.

The chain combines TRBV29-1 with TRBJ2-5, with 8 bases lining up with TRBD2. Looked up from germline, CDR1 is SQVTM and CDR2 is ANQGSEA. The CDR3 has 14 amino acids. Trimming at V came to 7 bases and at J to 1 base, leaving 8 bases not matched to a gene. CDR3 DNA sequence: TGCAGCGCTCCGGGACTAGGTCTCCAAGAGACCCAGTACTTC. This encodes CSAPGLGLQETQYF.

The chain links TRBV30 to TRBJ1-2, with D perhaps TRBD1 (6 bases). This CDR3 has 13 residues. Germline values: CDR1 GTSNPN, CDR2 SVGIG (reference sequence). V lost 3 bases to trimming and J lost 7 bases, with 15 bases between them. The CDR3 sequence is CAWRPGAGVGYTF. CDR3 DNA: TGTGCCTGGAGACCTGGGGCAGGGGTTGGCTACACCTTC. The complete variable domain, with remaining parts taken from reference TRBV30 and TRBJ1-2, reads SQTIHQWPATLVQPVGSPLSLECTVEGTSNPNLYWYRQAAGRGLQLLFYSVGIGQISSEVPQNLSASRPQDRQFILSSKKLLLSDSGFYLCAWRPGAGVGYTFGSGTRLTVV.

The genes are TRBV5-1 and TRBJ1-1; D remains ambiguous. The CDR3 covers 14 residues. Trimming shortened V by 4 bases and J by 0 bases, and 10 bases separated the two germline ends. Germline V lookup: CDR1 SGHRS, CDR2 YFSETQ. CDR3 sequence: CASSGNTMNTEAFF. CDR3 bases: TGCGCCAGCAGCGGAAATACTATGAACACTGAAGCTTTCTTT.

The chain is built from TRBV4-2 and TRBJ2-3, with unresolved D. The CDR3 totals 14 residues. The germline V gene has CDR1 LGHNA and CDR2 YNFKEQ. V dropped 0 bases and J dropped 0 bases, with 4 bases sitting between them. The CDR3 here is CASSQDYSTDTQYF. The CDR3 DNA sequence: TGTGCCAGCAGCCAAGACTATAGCACAGATACGCAGTATTTT.